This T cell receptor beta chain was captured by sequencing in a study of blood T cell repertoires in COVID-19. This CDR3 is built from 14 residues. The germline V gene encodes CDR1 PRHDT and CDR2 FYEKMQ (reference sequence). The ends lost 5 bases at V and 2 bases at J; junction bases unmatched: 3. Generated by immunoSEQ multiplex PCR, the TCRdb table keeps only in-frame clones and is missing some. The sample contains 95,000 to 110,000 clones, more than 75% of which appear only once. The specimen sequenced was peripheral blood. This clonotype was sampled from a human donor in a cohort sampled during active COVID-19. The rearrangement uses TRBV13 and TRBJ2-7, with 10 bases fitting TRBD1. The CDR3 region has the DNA TGTGCCAGCAGCGGAGGGACAGGGGCCTACGAGCAGTACTTC. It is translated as CASSGGTGAYEQYF.